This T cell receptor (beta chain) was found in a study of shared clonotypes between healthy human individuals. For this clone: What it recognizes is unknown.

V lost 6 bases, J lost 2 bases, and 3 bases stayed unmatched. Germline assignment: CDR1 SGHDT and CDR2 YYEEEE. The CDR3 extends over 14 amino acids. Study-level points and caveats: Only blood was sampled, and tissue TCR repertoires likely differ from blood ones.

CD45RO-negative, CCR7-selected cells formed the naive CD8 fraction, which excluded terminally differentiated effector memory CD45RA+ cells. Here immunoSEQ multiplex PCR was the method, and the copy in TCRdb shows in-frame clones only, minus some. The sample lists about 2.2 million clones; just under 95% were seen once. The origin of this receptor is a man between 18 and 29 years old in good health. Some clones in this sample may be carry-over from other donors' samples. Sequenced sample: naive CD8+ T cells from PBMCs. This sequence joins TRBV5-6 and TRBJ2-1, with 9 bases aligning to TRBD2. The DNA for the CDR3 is TGTGCCAGCAACATAGCGGGAGCCTACAATGAGCAGTTCTTC. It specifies CASNIAGAYNEQFF.